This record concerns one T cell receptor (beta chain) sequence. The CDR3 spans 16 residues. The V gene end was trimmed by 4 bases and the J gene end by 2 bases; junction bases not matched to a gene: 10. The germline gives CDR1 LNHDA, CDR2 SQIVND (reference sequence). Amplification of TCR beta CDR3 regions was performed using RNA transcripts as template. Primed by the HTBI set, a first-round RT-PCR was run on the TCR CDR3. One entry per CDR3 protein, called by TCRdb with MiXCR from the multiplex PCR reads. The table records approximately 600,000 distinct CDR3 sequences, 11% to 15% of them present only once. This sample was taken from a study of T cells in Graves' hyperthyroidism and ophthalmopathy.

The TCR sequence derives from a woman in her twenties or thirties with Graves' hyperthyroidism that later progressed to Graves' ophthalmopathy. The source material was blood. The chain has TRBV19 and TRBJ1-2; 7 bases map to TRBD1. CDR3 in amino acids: CASSNHLPDRNYGYTF. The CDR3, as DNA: TGTGCCAGTAGTAATCATCTCCCGGACAGGAACTATGGCTACACCTTC.